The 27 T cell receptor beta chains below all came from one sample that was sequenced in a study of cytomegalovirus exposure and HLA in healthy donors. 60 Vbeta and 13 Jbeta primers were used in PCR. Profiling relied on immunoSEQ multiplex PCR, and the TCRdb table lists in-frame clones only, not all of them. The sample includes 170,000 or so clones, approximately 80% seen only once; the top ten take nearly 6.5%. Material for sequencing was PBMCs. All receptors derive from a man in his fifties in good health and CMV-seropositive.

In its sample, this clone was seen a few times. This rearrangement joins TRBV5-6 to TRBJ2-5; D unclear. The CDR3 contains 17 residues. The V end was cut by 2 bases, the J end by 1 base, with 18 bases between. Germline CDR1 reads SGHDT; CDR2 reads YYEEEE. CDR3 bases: TGTGCCAGCAGCTTCCCAAAGCTTGGAGACCCCCAAGAGACCCAGTACTTC. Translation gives CASSFPKLGDPQETQYF.

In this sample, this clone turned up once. The CDR3 nucleotides are TGTGCCAGCTGCAGGCTAGCGGGGAACACCGGGGAGCTGTTTTTT. Its protein is CASCRLAGNTGELFF. The genes are TRBV6-5 and TRBJ2-2, with TRBD2 matching 8 bases. CDR1 is MNHEY, CDR2 SVGAGI, per germline. V shed 8 bases, J shed 1 base, and the junction held 6 bases outside the gene matches. This CDR3 region has 15 residues.

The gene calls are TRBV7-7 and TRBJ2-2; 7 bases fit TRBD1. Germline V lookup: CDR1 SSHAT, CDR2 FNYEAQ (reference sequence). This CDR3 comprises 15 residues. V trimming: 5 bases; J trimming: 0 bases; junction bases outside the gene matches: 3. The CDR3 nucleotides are TGTGCCAGCAGCAAGGGACAGCCGAACACCGGGGAGCTGTTTTTT. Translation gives CASSKGQPNTGELFF.

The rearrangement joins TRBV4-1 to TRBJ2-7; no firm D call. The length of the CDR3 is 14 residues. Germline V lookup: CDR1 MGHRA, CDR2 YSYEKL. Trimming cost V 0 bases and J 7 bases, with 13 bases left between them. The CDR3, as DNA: TGCGCCAGCAGCCAAGACGGCCAGGAACTGGAGCAGTACTTC. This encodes CASSQDGQELEQYF.

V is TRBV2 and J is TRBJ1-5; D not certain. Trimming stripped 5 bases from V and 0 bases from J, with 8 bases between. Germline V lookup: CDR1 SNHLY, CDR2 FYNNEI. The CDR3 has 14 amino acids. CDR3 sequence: CASSTSYSNQPQHF. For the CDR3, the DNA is TGTGCCAGCAGTACATCTTATAGCAATCAGCCCCAGCATTTT.

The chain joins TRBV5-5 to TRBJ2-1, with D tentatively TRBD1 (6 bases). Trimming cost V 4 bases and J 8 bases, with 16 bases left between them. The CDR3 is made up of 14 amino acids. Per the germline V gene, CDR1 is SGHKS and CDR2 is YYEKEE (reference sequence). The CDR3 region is CASSKQGFGDEQFF. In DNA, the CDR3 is TGTGCCAGCAGCAAACAGGGCTTCGGCGATGAGCAGTTCTTC. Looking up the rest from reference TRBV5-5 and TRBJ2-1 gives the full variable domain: DAGVTQSPTHLIKTRGQQVTLRCSPISGHKSVSWYQQVLGQGPQFIFQYYEKEERGRGNFPDRFSARQFPNYSSELNVNALLLGDSALYLCASSKQGFGDEQFFGPGTRLTVL.

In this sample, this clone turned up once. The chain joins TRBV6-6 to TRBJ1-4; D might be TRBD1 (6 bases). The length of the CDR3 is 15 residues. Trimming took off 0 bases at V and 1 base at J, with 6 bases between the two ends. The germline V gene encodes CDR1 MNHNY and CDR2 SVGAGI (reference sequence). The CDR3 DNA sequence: TGTGCCAGCAGTTACTCAGGGGGAACTAATGAAAAACTGTTTTTT. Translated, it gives CASSYSGGTNEKLFF.

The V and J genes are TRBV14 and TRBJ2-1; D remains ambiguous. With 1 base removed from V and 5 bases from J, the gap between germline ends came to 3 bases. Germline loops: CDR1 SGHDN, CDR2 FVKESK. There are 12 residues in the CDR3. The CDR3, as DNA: TGTGCCAGCAGCCAAGGGCACAATGAGCAGTTCTTC. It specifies CASSQGHNEQFF.

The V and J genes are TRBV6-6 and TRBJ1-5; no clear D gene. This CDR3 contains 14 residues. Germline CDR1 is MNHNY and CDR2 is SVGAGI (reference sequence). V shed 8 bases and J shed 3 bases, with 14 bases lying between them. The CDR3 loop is CASQPREYNQPQHF. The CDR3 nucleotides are TGTGCCAGCCAACCTCGGGAATACAATCAGCCCCAGCATTTT.

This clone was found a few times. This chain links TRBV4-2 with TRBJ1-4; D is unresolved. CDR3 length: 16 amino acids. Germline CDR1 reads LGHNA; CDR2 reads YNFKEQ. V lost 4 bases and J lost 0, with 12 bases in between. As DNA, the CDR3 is TGTGCCAGCAGCCCGACGACGAGGTCAACTAATGAAAAACTGTTTTTT. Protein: CASSPTTRSTNEKLFF.

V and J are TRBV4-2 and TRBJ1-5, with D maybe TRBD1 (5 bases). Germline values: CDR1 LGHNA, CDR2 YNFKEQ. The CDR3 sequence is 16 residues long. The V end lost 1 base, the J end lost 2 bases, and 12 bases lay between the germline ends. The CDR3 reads CASSQVWGDGNQPQHF. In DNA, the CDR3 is TGTGCCAGCAGCCAAGTATGGGGGGATGGCAATCAGCCCCAGCATTTT.

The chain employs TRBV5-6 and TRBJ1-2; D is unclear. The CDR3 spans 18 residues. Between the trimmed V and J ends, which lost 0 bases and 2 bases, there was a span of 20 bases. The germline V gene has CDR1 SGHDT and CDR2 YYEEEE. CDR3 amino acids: CASSLAAGAASFNYGYTF. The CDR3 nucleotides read TGTGCCAGCAGCTTGGCCGCGGGAGCAGCTAGCTTCAACTATGGCTACACCTTC.

The CDR3 spells CASSSPQGLAGGTGELFF. CDR3 coding DNA: TGTGCCAGCAGTTCACCACAGGGACTAGCGGGAGGAACCGGGGAGCTGTTTTTT. The gene calls are TRBV27 and TRBJ2-2; 15 bases fit TRBD2. V lost 4 bases and J lost 5; bases outside the gene matches: 8. CDR3 length: 18 amino acids. Germline CDR1 reads MNHEY; CDR2 reads SMNVEV (reference sequence).

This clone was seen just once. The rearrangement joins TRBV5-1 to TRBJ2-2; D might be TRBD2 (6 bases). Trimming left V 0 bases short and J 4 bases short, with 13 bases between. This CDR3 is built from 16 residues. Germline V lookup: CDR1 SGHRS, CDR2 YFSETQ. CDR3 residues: CASSLEASATTGELFF. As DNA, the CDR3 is TGCGCCAGCAGCTTGGAGGCTAGCGCGACCACCGGGGAGCTGTTTTTT.

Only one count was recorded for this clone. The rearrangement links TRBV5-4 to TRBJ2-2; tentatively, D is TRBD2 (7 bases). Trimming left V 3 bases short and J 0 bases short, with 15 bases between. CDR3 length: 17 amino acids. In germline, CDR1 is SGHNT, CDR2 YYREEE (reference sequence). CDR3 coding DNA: TGTGCCAGCAGCTCAAGGGGGGGTAGGCCGAACACCGGGGAGCTGTTTTTT. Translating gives CASSSRGGRPNTGELFF.

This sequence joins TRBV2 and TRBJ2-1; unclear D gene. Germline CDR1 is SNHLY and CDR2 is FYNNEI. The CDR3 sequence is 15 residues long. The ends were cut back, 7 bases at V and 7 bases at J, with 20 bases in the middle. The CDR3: CASTPEVTLWNEQFF. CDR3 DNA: TGTGCCAGCACCCCTGAGGTAACGCTGTGGAATGAGCAGTTCTTC.

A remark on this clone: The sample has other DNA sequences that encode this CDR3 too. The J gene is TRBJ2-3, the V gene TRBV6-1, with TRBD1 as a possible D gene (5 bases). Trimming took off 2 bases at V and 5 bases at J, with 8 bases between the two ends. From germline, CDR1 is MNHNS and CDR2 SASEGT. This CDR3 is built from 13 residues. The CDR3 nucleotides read TGTGCCAGCAGTGAACAGGGTGGAGATACGCAGTATTTT. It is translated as CASSEQGGDTQYF.

The CDR3 here is CASSQEDRGRTREAFF. The DNA of the CDR3 is TGCGCCAGCAGCCAAGAGGACAGGGGGCGGACTCGAGAAGCTTTCTTT. The chain employs TRBV4-1 and TRBJ1-1, with 11 bases identical to TRBD1. CDR3 size: 16 residues. CDR1 is MGHRA, CDR2 YSYEKL, per germline. Losses at the gene ends were 0 bases for V and 8 bases for J; bases not matched to a gene: 8.

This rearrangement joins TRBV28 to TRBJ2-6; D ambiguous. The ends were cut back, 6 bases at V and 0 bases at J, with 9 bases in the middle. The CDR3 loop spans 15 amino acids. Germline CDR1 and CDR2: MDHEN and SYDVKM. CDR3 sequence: CASRARSSGANVLTF. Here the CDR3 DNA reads TGTGCCAGCAGGGCTCGCTCCTCTGGGGCCAACGTCCTGACTTTC.

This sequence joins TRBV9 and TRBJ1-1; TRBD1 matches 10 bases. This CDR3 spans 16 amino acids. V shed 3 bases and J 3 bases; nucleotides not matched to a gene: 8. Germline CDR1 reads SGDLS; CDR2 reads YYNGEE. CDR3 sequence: CASSARDRGRDTEAFF. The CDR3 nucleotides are TGTGCCAGCAGCGCCCGGGACAGGGGACGGGACACTGAAGCTTTCTTT.

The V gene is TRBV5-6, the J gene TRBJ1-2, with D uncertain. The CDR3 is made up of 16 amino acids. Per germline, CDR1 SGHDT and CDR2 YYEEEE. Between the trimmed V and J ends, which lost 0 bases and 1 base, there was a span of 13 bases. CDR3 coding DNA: TGTGCCAGCAGCTTGGACACTAGCCACCTTAACTATGGCTACACCTTC. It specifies CASSLDTSHLNYGYTF.

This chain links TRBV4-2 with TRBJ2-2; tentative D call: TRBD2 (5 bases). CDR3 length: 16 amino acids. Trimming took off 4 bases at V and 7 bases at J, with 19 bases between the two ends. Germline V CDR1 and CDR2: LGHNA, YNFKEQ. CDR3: CASSRGMAESGGELFF. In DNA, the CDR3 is TGTGCCAGCAGCCGAGGTATGGCAGAAAGCGGCGGGGAGCTGTTTTTT.

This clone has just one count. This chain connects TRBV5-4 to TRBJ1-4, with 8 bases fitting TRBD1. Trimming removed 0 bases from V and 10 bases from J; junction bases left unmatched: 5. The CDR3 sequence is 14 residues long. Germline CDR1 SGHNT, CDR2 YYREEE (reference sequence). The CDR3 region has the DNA TGTGCCAGCAGCTTGGACAGGGGGAGAGGAAAACTGTTTTTT. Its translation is CASSLDRGRGKLFF.

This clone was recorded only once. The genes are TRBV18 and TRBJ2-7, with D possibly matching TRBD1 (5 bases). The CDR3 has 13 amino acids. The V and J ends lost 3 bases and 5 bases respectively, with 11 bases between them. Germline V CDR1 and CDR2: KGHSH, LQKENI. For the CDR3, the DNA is TGTGCCAGCTCACCGGGTGACAGAGACGAGCAGTACTTC. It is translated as CASSPGDRDEQYF.

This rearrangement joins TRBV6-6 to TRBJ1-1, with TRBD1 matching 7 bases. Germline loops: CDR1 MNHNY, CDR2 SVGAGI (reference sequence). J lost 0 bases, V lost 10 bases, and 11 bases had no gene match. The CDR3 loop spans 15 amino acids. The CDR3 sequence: CAITLTGTVNTEAFF. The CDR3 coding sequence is TGTGCCATCACCCTAACCGGGACAGTGAACACTGAAGCTTTCTTT.

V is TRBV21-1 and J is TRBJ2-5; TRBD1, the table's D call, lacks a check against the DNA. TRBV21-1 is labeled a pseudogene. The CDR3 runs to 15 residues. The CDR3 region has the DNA TGTGCCAGCAGCAAGGACAGGGAAGGATGGGAGACCCAGTACTTC. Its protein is CASSKDREGWETQYF.

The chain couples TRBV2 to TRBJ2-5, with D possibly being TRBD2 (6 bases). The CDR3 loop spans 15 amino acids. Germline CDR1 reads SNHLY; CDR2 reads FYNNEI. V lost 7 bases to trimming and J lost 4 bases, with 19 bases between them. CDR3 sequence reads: CASTHRGGPGETQYF. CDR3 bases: TGTGCCAGCACCCACCGGGGAGGTCCGGGAGAGACCCAGTACTTC.